A selection of T cell receptor beta chains follows, all from one sample in a study of T cell responses to AZD1222 COVID-19 vaccine. The data were produced by immunoSEQ multiplex PCR, yet TCRdb's version contains in-frame clones alone and is incomplete. The sample holds 100,000 to 150,000 clones; 75% to 90% are singletons and the top ten take 6.3%. The material sequenced was peripheral blood, taken on day 0 of AZD1222 vaccination. The source is an adult in good health. Both conserved end residues are part of each CDR3. D genes are given only for firm matches. The size field is filled for only some rows; it gives once, few, many or a size class.

V gene	D gene	clone size	J gene	CDR3 DNA	CDR3 protein
TRBV21-1	NA	NA	TRBJ2-1	TGTGCCAGCTATACTTACAGCTACAATGAGCAGTTCTTC	CASYTYSYNEQFF
TRBV6-6	TRBD1	NA	TRBJ1-4	TGTGCCAGCAGTCCCGGGACAGGGATCTCCCTTCCCGAAAAACTGTTTTTT	CASSPGTGISLPEKLFF
TRBV27	NA	NA	TRBJ1-2	TGTGCCAGCAGTCCGACGGAGGGATTTGGGGGCTACACCTTC	CASSPTEGFGGYTF
TRBV5-1	TRBD1	once	TRBJ1-1	TGCGCCAGCAGTCCCGGGACAGTGAACACTGAAGCTTTCTTT	CASSPGTVNTEAFF
TRBV20-1	NA	NA	TRBJ2-7	TGCAGTGCTAGTGCGGACACCTACGAGCAGTACTTC	CSASADTYEQYF
TRBV10-2	TRBD2	NA	TRBJ2-7	TGCGCCAGCAGCAGACTAGCGGGGAGCTCCTACGAGCAGTACTTC	CASSRLAGSSYEQYF
TRBV6-2/TRBV6-3	TRBD1	few	TRBJ1-2	TGTGCCAGCAGTTACTCGATTTCTGCCCGGATGGGGACAGATAACTATGGCTACACCTTC	CASSYSISARMGTDNYGYTF
TRBV6-5	NA	NA	TRBJ2-5	TGTGCCAGCAGTTCGGGCCCTTGGGGGCCTCAGTACTTC	CASSSGPWGPQYF
TRBV5-4	NA	medium-sized	TRBJ2-2	TGTGCCAGCACCCACGGGGGAGGCACCGGGGAGCTGTTTTTT	CASTHGGGTGELFF
TRBV5-1	NA	NA	TRBJ1-1	TGCGCCAGCAGCTTGTTCGGGGAATTTAACACTGAAGCTTTCTTT	CASSLFGEFNTEAFF
TRBV6-5	NA	NA	TRBJ1-6	TGTGCCAGCAGGGCAGGTTCCTATAATTCACCCCTCCACTTT	CASRAGSYNSPLHF
TRBV12-3/TRBV12-4	NA	few	TRBJ1-1	TGTGCCAGCAGTTTACACGGCGCTGGGAAAGCTTTCTTT	CASSLHGAGKAFF
TRBV6-5	NA	NA	TRBJ1-5	TGTGCCAGCAGAGCAGGGGAATATAGCAATCAGCCCCAGCATTTT	CASRAGEYSNQPQHF
TRBV2	NA	NA	TRBJ1-2	TGTGCCAGCAGTGCGCTGGGGATCGTCTATGGCTACACCTTC	CASSALGIVYGYTF
TRBV23-1	TRBD1	NA	TRBJ1-1	TGCGCCAGCAGTCTGCAAGGGACAGCCTCCGTAATTTTAGCTTTCTTT	CASSLQGTASVILAFF
TRBV11-2	NA	NA	TRBJ1-5	TGTGCCAGCAGCGGTGGGGGCCTTAGCAATCAGCCCCAGCATTTT	CASSGGGLSNQPQHF
TRBV29-1	NA	NA	TRBJ1-1	TGCAGCGTTGCCCCAGGGTGGGGTATGAACACTGAAGCTTTCTTT	CSVAPGWGMNTEAFF
TRBV5-4	NA	NA	TRBJ1-4	TGTGCCAGCAGCTTGGATCAGGGTCGGGGTGCAACTAATGAAAAACTGTTTTTT	CASSLDQGRGATNEKLFF
TRBV23-1	NA	NA	TRBJ2-5	TGCGCCAGCAGTCAAGGCCAGGGAAAAGAGACCCAGTACTTC	CASSQGQGKETQYF
TRBV7-9	NA	NA	TRBJ1-3	TGTGCCAGCAGCTTAGCGCAGGTGGCAGGAAACACCATATATTTT	CASSLAQVAGNTIYF
TRBV6-5	NA	NA	TRBJ1-5	TGTGCCAGCAGTTCCTCTGGCCCCTGGGGCAATCAGCCCCAGCATTTT	CASSSSGPWGNQPQHF
TRBV11-2	TRBD1	NA	TRBJ2-3	TGTGCCAGCAGCAGACAGGGGGCGATGACAGATACGCAGTATTTT	CASSRQGAMTDTQYF
TRBV3-1/TRBV3-2	NA	NA	TRBJ2-2	TGTGCCAGCAGGACCGGGACATCATACGGGGAGCTGTTTTTT	CASRTGTSYGELFF
TRBV15	NA	NA	TRBJ1-2	TGTGCCACCAGCAGAGATCCTGAGGTTAACTATGGCTACACCTTC	CATSRDPEVNYGYTF
TRBV5-5	NA	once	TRBJ1-5	TGTGCCAGCAGCTACGGGGCACAGATTAATCAGCCCCAGCATTTT	CASSYGAQINQPQHF
TRBV11-2	TRBD1	NA	TRBJ1-6	TGTGCCAGCAGCCCACAGGGGGAGGTTTCACCCCTCCACTTT	CASSPQGEVSPLHF
TRBV18	TRBD2	NA	TRBJ2-7	TGTGCCAGCTCACCGGGGGCGGGGGGCACCTACGAGCAGTACTTC	CASSPGAGGTYEQYF
TRBV4-1	TRBD1	NA	TRBJ1-5	TGCGCCAGCAGCCCGAACAGGGGTGTTAATCAGCCCCAGCATTTT	CASSPNRGVNQPQHF
TRBV24-1	NA	NA	TRBJ1-5	TGTGCCACCAACCGGACGGCTTCCAATCAGCCCCAGCATTTT	CATNRTASNQPQHF
TRBV18	NA	NA	TRBJ2-5	TGTGCCAGCGCGGGCGGGGAGACCCAGTACTTC	CASAGGETQYF
TRBV4-3	NA	NA	TRBJ2-3	TGCGCCAGCAGCCAAGGACGGGACACAGATACGCAGTATTTT	CASSQGRDTDTQYF
TRBV7-2	NA	NA	TRBJ2-7	TGTGCCAGCAGCTCCATGGGGGGGCTAGTTAGTAGTCGGCAGTACTTC	CASSSMGGLVSSRQYF
TRBV7-7	NA	NA	TRBJ1-3	TGTGCCAGCAGCCAAGGGTTGGAGAACACCATATATTTT	CASSQGLENTIYF
TRBV14	NA	NA	TRBJ2-3	TGTGCCAGCAGCCGGTATGGCACAGATACGCAGTATTTT	CASSRYGTDTQYF
TRBV27	NA	NA	TRBJ1-5	TGTGCCAGCAGTTTTTCCGGGCATCAGCCCCAGCATTTT	CASSFSGHQPQHF
TRBV13	NA	NA	TRBJ1-2	TGTGCCAGCAGCTTGGCAGGAGAGGGGTATGGCTACACCTTC	CASSLAGEGYGYTF
TRBV6-5	NA	NA	TRBJ2-5	TGTGCCAGCAGTTACGATGACGGGACCCAGTACTTC	CASSYDDGTQYF